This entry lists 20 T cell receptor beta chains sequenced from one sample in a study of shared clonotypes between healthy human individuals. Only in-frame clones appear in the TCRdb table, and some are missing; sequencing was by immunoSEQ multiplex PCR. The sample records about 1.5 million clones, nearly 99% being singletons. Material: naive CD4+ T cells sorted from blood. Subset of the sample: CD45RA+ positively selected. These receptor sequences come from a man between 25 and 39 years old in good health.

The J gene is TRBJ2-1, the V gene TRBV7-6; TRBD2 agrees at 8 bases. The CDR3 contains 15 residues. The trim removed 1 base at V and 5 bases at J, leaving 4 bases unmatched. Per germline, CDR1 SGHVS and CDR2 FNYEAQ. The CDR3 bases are TGTGCCAGCAGCTTAGGACTAGCGAGAGACAATGAGCAGTTCTTC. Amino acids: CASSLGLARDNEQFF. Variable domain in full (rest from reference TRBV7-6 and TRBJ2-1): GAGVSQSPRYKVTKRGQDVALRCDPISGHVSLYWYRQALGQGPEFLTYFNYEAQQDKSGLPNDRFSAERPEGSISTLTIQRTEQRDSAMYRCASSLGLARDNEQFFGPGTRLTVL.

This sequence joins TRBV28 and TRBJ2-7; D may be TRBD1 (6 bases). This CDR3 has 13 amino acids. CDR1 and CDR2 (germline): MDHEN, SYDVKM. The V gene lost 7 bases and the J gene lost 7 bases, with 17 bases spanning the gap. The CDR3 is CASIPGQGLEQYF. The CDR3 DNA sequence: TGTGCCAGCATCCCCGGGCAGGGGCTTGAGCAGTACTTC.

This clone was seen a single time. CDR3 region: CASSLITGRVGELFF. In nucleotides, the CDR3 is TGTGCCAGCAGCCTAATTACAGGGCGGGTCGGGGAGCTGTTTTTT. V and J are TRBV28 and TRBJ2-2; TRBD1 might be the D (6 bases). V was shortened by 6 bases and J by 7 bases, with 18 bases between the two germline ends. From germline, CDR1 is MDHEN and CDR2 SYDVKM. This CDR3 contains 15 residues.

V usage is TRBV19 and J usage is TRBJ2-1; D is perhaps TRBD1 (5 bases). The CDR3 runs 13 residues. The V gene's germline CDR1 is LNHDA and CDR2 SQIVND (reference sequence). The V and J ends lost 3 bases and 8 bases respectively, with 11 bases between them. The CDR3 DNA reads TGTGCCAGTAGTATGGCTCAGGGCGATGAGCAGTTCTTC. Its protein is CASSMAQGDEQFF.

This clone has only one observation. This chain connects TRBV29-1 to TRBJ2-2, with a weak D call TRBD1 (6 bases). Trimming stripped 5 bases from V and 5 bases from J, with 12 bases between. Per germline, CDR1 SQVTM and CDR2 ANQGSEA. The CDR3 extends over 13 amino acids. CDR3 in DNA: TGCAGCGTTCGCCGACAGGAAACCGGGGAGCTGTTTTTT. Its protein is CSVRRQETGELFF.

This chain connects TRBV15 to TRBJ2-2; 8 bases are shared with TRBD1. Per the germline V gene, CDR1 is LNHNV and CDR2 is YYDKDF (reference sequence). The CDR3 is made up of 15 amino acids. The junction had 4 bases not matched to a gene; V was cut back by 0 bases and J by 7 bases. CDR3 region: CATSRDLRGRGELFF. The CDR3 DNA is TGTGCCACCAGCAGAGATCTCAGGGGGCGCGGGGAGCTGTTTTTT.

CDR3 protein: CASSPAGQLNEQFF. The CDR3 coding sequence is TGTGCCAGCAGCCCAGCAGGACAGCTCAATGAGCAGTTCTTC. The chain has TRBV7-2 and TRBJ2-1; D might be TRBD1 (6 bases). CDR1 SGHTA and CDR2 FQGNSA come from the germline V gene. The CDR3 has 14 residues. Deletions cut 5 bases from V and 6 bases from J, with 14 bases between.

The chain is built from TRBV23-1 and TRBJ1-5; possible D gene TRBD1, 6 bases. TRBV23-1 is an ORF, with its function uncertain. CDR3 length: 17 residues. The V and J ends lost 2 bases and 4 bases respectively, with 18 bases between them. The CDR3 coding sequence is TGCGCCAGCAGTCAACCGGACAGCGAAAAATATAATCAGCCCCAGCATTTT. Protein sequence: CASSQPDSEKYNQPQHF.

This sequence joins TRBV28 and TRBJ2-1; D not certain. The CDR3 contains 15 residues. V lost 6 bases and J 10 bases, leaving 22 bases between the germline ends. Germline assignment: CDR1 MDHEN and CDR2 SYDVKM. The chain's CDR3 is CASRLTDIGLGEQFF. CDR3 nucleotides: TGTGCCAGCAGATTAACAGATATAGGGCTAGGAGAGCAGTTCTTC. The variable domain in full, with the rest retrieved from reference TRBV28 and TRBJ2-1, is DVKVTQSSRYLVKRTGEKVFLECVQDMDHENMFWYRQDPGLGLRLIYFSYDVKMKEKGDIPEGYSVSREKKERFSLILESASTNQTSMYLCASRLTDIGLGEQFFGPGTRLTVL.

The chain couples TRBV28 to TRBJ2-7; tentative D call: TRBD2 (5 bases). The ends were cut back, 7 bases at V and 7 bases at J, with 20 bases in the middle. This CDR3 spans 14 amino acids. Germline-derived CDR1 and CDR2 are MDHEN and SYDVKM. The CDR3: CASKAEVATREQYF. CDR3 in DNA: TGTGCCAGCAAAGCGGAAGTAGCTACTCGGGAGCAGTACTTC.

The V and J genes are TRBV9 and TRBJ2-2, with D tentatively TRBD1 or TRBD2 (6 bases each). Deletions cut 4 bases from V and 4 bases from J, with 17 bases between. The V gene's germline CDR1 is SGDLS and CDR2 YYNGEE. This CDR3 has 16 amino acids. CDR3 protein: CASSKSVGGSTGELFF. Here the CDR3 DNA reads TGTGCCAGCAGCAAGTCGGTAGGGGGGTCCACCGGGGAGCTGTTTTTT.

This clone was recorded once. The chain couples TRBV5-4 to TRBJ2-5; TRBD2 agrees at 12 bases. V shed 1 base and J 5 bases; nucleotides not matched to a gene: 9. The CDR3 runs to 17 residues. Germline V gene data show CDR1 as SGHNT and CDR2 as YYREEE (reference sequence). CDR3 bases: TGTGCCAGCAGCTTGACTAGGACTAGCGGGAAAGGGGAGACCCAGTACTTC. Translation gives CASSLTRTSGKGETQYF.

CDR3 DNA: TGTGCCAGCTCACCGTTCAATGTGGGGGGCGATGAAAAACTGTTTTTT. Translated: CASSPFNVGGDEKLFF. V usage is TRBV18 and J usage is TRBJ1-4, with a possible D match to TRBD1 (6 bases). Germline V gene lookup returns CDR1 KGHSH and CDR2 LQKENI. The ends were cut back, 3 bases at V and 6 bases at J, with 17 bases in the middle. The CDR3 is 16 residues long.

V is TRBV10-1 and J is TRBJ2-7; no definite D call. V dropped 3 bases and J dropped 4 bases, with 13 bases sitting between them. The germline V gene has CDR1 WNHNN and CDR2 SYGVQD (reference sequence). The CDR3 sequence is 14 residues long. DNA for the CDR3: TGCGCCAGCAGTGATAGACGACCAATATACGAGCAGTACTTC. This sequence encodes CASSDRRPIYEQYF.

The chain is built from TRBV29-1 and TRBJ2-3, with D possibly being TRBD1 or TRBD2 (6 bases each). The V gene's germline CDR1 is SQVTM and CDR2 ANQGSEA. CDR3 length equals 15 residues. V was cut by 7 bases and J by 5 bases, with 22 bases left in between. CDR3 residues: CSAAGQRGREDTQYF. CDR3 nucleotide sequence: TGCAGCGCAGCGGGTCAACGGGGGCGCGAAGATACGCAGTATTTT.

CDR3 bases: TGTGCCACCAAGGTCCGACAGGGGTGGTACGAGCAGTACTTC. Protein: CATKVRQGWYEQYF. The rearrangement links TRBV27 to TRBJ2-7, with TRBD1 identical over 8 bases. V was pared by 10 bases and J by 4 bases, with 12 bases of the junction left unmatched. The CDR3 spans 14 residues. Per the germline V gene, CDR1 is MNHEY and CDR2 is SMNVEV (reference sequence).

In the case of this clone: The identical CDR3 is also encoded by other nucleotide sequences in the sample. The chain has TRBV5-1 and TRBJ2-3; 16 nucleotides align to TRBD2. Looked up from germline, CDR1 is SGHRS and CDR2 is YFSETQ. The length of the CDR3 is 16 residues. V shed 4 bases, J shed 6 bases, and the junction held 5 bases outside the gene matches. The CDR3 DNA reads TGCGCCAGCAGCCCGGGACTAGCGGGAGGGCGGGATACGCAGTATTTT. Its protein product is CASSPGLAGGRDTQYF. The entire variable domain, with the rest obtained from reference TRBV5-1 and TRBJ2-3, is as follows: KAGVTQTPRYLIKTRGQQVTLSCSPISGHRSVSWYQQTPGQGLQFLFEYFSETQRNKGNFPGRFSGRQFSNSRSEMNVSTLELGDSALYLCASSPGLAGGRDTQYFGPGTRLTVL.

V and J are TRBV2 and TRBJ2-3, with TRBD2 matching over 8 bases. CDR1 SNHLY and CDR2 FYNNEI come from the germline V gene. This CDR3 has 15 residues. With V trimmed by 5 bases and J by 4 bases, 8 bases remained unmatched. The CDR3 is CASSYREGLADTQYF. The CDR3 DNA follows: TGTGCCAGCAGTTATCGGGAGGGCCTTGCAGATACGCAGTATTTT. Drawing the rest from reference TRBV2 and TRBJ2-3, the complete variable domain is EPEVTQTPSHQVTQMGQEVILRCVPISNHLYFYWYRQILGQKVEFLVSFYNNEISEKSEIFDDQFSVERPDGSNFTLKIRSTKLEDSAMYFCASSYREGLADTQYFGPGTRLTVL.

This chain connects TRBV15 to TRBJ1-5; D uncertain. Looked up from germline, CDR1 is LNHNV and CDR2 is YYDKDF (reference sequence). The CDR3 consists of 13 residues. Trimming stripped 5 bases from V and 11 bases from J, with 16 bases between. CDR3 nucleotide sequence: TGTGCCACCAGCGAGGGTAGAGGGCAGGCCCAGCATTTT. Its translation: CATSEGRGQAQHF.

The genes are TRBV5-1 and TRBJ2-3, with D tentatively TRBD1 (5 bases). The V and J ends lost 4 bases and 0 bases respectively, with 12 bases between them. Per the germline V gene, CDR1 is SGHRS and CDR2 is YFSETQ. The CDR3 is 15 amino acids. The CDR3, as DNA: TGCGCCAGCAGCCTACAGGTTTCTAGCACAGATACGCAGTATTTT. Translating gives CASSLQVSSTDTQYF. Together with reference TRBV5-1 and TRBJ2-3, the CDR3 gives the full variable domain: KAGVTQTPRYLIKTRGQQVTLSCSPISGHRSVSWYQQTPGQGLQFLFEYFSETQRNKGNFPGRFSGRQFSNSRSEMNVSTLELGDSALYLCASSLQVSSTDTQYFGPGTRLTVL.